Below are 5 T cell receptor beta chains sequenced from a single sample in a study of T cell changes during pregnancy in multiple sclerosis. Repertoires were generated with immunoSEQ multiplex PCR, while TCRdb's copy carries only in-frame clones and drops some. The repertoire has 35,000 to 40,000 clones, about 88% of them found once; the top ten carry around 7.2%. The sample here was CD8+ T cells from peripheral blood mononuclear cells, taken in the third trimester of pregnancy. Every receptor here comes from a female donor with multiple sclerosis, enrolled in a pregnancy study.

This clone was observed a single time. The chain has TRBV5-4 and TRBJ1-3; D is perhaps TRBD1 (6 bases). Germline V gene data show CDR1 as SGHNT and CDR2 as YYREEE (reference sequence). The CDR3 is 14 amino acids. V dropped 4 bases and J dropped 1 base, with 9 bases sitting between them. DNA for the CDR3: TGTGCCAGCAGCGTGGACAGTTCTGGAAACACCATATATTTT. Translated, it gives CASSVDSSGNTIYF.

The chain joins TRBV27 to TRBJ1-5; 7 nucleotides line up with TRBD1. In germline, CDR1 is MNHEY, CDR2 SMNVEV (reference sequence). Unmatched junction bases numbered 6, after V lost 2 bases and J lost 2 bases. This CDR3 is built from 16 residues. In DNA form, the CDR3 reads TGTGCCAGCAGTTTAGGGACAGATCCCCGCAATCAGCCCCAGCATTTT. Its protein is CASSLGTDPRNQPQHF.

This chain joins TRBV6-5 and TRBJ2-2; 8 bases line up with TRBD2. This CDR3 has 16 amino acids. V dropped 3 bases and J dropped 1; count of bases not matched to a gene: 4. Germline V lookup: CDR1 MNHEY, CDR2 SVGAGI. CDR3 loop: CASSYPSGGNTGELFF. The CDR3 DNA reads TGTGCCAGCAGTTATCCCAGCGGGGGGAACACCGGGGAGCTGTTTTTT.

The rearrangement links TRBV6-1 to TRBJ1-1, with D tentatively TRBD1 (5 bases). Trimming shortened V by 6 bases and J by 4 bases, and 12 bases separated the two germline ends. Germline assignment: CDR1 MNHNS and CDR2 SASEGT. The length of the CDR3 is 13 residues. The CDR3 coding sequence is TGTGCCAGCAGACCAGGGAGGGGCACTGAAGCTTTCTTT. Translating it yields CASRPGRGTEAFF.

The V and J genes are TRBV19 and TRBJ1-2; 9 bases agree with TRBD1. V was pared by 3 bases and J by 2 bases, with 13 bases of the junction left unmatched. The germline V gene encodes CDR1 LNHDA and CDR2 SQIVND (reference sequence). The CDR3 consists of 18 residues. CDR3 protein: CASSIAFGGTGLNYGYTF. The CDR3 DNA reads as TGTGCCAGTAGTATCGCTTTTGGAGGGACAGGGTTGAACTATGGCTACACCTTC.